Sequencing of this T cell receptor beta chain was carried out in a study of early T cells in non-severe SARS-CoV-2 infection. Study background: Sequencing of bulk RNA from unsorted whole blood was done, without chain pairing.

This clonotype showed up many times. Its antigen is currently unknown. The protocol attached unique molecular identifiers to individual cDNA molecules. TCRdb passed the 5' RACE reads through MiXCR, listing each CDR3 protein once. The table records about 72,000 distinct CDR3 sequences, around a tenth of them present only once. Per germline, CDR1 MGHRA and CDR2 YSYEKL. The trim removed 1 base at V and 5 bases at J, leaving 2 bases unmatched. The CDR3 loop spans 13 amino acids. The study, taken as a whole, reports: Clonotype matching in VDJdb favored anti-spike CD8 responses and did not capture private and CD4 specificities.

The source of this sequence is an adult who was a healthcare worker with PCR-confirmed SARS-CoV-2 infection or an uninfected control (not recorded which). The genes are TRBV4-1 and TRBJ2-7; 7 positions match TRBD2. The sample consisted of whole blood, taken at baseline. The CDR3 loop is CASSQGGGNEQYF. The CDR3 DNA reads as TGCGCCAGCAGCCAAGGGGGGGGGAACGAGCAGTACTTC.